The 9 T cell receptor beta chains below all came from one sample that was sequenced in a study of technical replicates of blood from a few donors. This table comes from immunoSEQ multiplex PCR, and its TCRdb copy is limited to in-frame clones, with some not included. The sample holds approximately 92,000 clones; 95% are singletons and the top ten take about 0.19%. Specimen: T cells isolated from PBMCs. These receptors were taken from a human donor in good health.

The chain's CDR3 is CAWGGRGRTTNEKLFF. The CDR3 bases are TGTGCCTGGGGTGGGCGGGGTAGGACAACTAATGAAAAACTGTTTTTT. This rearrangement joins TRBV30 to TRBJ1-4; D unresolved. The CDR3 spans 16 residues. V was shortened by 5 bases and J by 0 bases, with 16 bases between the two germline ends. Germline lookup yields CDR1 GTSNPN and CDR2 SVGIG (reference sequence).

This clone appeared a single time. The CDR3 reads CASSLAAVTDTQYF. The CDR3 bases are TGTGCCAGCAGCTTAGCGGCAGTCACAGATACGCAGTATTTT. V and J are TRBV7-6 and TRBJ2-3, with D unresolved. Trimming shortened V by 0 bases and J by 2 bases, and 6 bases separated the two germline ends. Germline CDR1 SGHVS, CDR2 FNYEAQ. The CDR3 is 14 amino acids.

The CDR3 DNA reads as TGCGCCAGCAGTGAGACTCGCGGGAGAGGTTATGAGCAGTTCTTC. It translates to CASSETRGRGYEQFF. This chain joins TRBV10-2 and TRBJ2-1, with 7 bases that match TRBD2. Per germline, CDR1 WSHSY and CDR2 SAAADI. After removal of 2 bases from V and 8 bases from J, the junction contained 9 bases not matched to a gene. CDR3 size: 15 residues.

V usage is TRBV7-9 and J usage is TRBJ2-2, with TRBD1 as a possible D gene (6 bases). Germline V CDR1 and CDR2: SEHNR, FQNEAQ (reference sequence). Trimming removed 8 bases at V and 6 bases at J, with 13 bases between. The CDR3 is 13 amino acids. CDR3 nucleotide sequence: TGTGCCAGCGGGGGCGAGAAAGCCGGGGAGCTGTTTTTT. Translating gives CASGGEKAGELFF. The full variable domain, rest sourced from reference TRBV7-9 and TRBJ2-2, is DTGVSQNPRHKITKRGQNVTFRCDPISEHNRLYWYRQTLGQGPEFLTYFQNEAQLEKSRLLSDRFSAERPKGSFSTLEIQRTEQGDSAMYLCASGGEKAGELFFGEGSRLTVL.

The rearrangement joins TRBV4-2 to TRBJ1-1; tentatively, D is TRBD1 (5 bases). Germline CDR1 reads LGHNA; CDR2 reads YNFKEQ. The CDR3 sequence is 15 residues long. V lost 0 bases and J lost 1, with 9 bases in between. CDR3 coding DNA: TGTGCCAGCAGCCAAGAAGACAGAGAGAACACTGAAGCTTTCTTT. This codes for CASSQEDRENTEAFF.

V and J are TRBV6-5 and TRBJ2-1; no firm D call. The germline V and J ends were trimmed by 0 bases and 9 bases, with 15 bases remaining between them. The germline V gene encodes CDR1 MNHEY and CDR2 SVGAGI. The CDR3 has 15 amino acids. The CDR3 bases are TGTGCCAGCAGTTACTCGGAAGAGAGGCTAGGTGAGCAGTTCTTC. Its translation is CASSYSEERLGEQFF.

The chain carries TRBV11-3 and TRBJ2-7, with 7 nucleotides matching TRBD1. The CDR3 has 14 amino acids. V lost 0 bases to trimming and J lost 2 bases; unmatched junction nucleotides: 1. In germline, CDR1 is SGHNT, CDR2 YENEEA. The CDR3 DNA reads as TGTGCCAGCAGCTTAGAGACAGGGACCTACGAGCAGTACTTC. This gives the protein CASSLETGTYEQYF.

The chain uses TRBV11-3 and TRBJ2-2, with 9 bases aligning to TRBD1. V trimming: 4 bases; J trimming: 4 bases; junction bases outside the gene matches: 10. The CDR3 is 17 residues long. Germline CDR1 SGHNT, CDR2 YENEEA. CDR3 sequence reads: CASSYTAGQGITGELFF. In DNA, the CDR3 is TGTGCCAGCAGCTACACCGCTGGACAGGGGATCACCGGGGAGCTGTTTTTT. Supplemented by reference TRBV11-3 and TRBJ2-2, the full variable domain reads EAGVVQSPRYKIIEKKQPVAFWCNPISGHNTLYWYLQNLGQGPELLIRYENEEAVDDSQLPKDRFSAERLKGVDSTLKIQPAELGDSAVYLCASSYTAGQGITGELFFGEGSRLTVL.

The count of this clone is one. This same CDR3 is encoded by further DNA sequences in the sample. This chain connects TRBV27 to TRBJ2-7; perhaps TRBD1 as D (6 bases). Trimming pared 6 bases from V and 3 bases from J, leaving 15 bases between. The CDR3 runs 14 residues. Germline assignment: CDR1 MNHEY and CDR2 SMNVEV (reference sequence). The CDR3 DNA reads as TGTGCCAGCAGCCCTCTGGCAGGGGACTACGAGCAGTACTTC. This sequence encodes CASSPLAGDYEQYF.